This T cell receptor (delta chain) was captured in a study of Vδ1+ human thymocytes. Overall study findings and caveats: Highly polyclonal TRG and TRD repertoires with Gaussian CDR3 length distributions appeared in thymus.

Extracted RNA was reverse transcribed into cDNA. The CDR3 regions were amplified by multiplex PCR from V-gene primers to a constant-region primer. TCRdb reanalysed the multiplex PCR reads via CATT. The sample contains just under 55,000 delta-chain clones, approximately 15% of which appear only once. This clone was seen a handful of times. The antigen remains undetermined. Germline CDR1 TSWWSYY, CDR2 QGS. There are 21 residues in the CDR3. With 3 bases removed from V and 0 bases from J, the gap between germline ends came to 29 bases. The TCR comes from a boy less than two years old who had congenital heart surgery. The chain couples TRDV1 to TRDJ1, with a tentative D call TRDD2 (6 bases). The material sequenced was Vdelta1+ gamma-delta thymocytes from the thymus. Subset: FACS-sorted CD3+ TCRalphabeta- TCRVdelta1+ TCRVdelta2- thymocytes. This CDR3 reads CALGEGLPYPGAPLYTDKLIF. The CDR3 DNA reads TGTGCTCTTGGGGAGGGCCTTCCGTACCCGGGGGCCCCACTTTACACCGATAAACTCATCTTT.